This is a list of T cell receptor beta chains from one sample in a study of blood T cell repertoires in COVID-19. Profiling relied on immunoSEQ multiplex PCR, and the TCRdb table lists in-frame clones only, not all of them. The sample yields about 70,000 clones, 80% to 90% seen once. The sequencing input was peripheral blood. These receptors all stem from a human donor in a cohort sampled during active COVID-19. Each CDR3 is given without its conserved first and last residue. Fields, in order: V gene, J gene, D gene, CDR3 protein. The D gene is left open where the match is weak.

TRBV4-1	TRBJ2-2	TRBD2	ASSQDTRLAVSGELF
TRBV19	TRBJ2-7	-	ASSIQGNVFNEQY
TRBV10-3	TRBJ1-2	TRBD1	AIRTGTGYGYT
TRBV28	TRBJ1-3	-	ASLPRRGKISGNTIY
TRBV5-1	TRBJ2-2	-	ASSPTSGVGAGELF
TRBV6-1	TRBJ1-5	-	ASSEGIGDGRQPQH
TRBV27	TRBJ1-1	-	ASSLRFAIQEAF
TRBV12-5	TRBJ2-1	-	ASGLDWAGEQF
TRBV18	TRBJ1-2	-	ASSPARGRGYT
TRBV6-5	TRBJ2-7	-	ASSYGSGQSQQY
TRBV6-6	TRBJ1-4	-	ASSRGGSREKLF
TRBV28	TRBJ1-2	TRBD1	ASSLGTGNLYGYT
TRBV2	TRBJ2-2	-	ASSDRGTVGGELF
TRBV30	TRBJ2-7	-	AWKWAGGYEQY
TRBV5-6	TRBJ2-7	TRBD1	ASSLRTGGSYEQY
TRBV5-1	TRBJ1-1	-	ASSLARGRGTEAF
TRBV7-2	TRBJ1-1	-	ASSFSTGSGNTEAF
TRBV18	TRBJ2-3	-	ASSPMSRGTRDTQY
TRBV7-8	TRBJ1-4	TRBD1	ASSLEGTVLNEKLF
TRBV5-1	TRBJ2-6	-	ASSLAVGRTVSGANVLT
TRBV9	TRBJ2-5	TRBD2	ASSAGTSVETQY
TRBV19	TRBJ2-4	-	ASSSRSQGRAAKNIQY
TRBV6-5	TRBJ2-1	-	ASSYGREDEQF
TRBV2	TRBJ1-3	-	ATHRETGNTIY
TRBV9	TRBJ2-1	TRBD2	ASSVTGGYNEQF
TRBV7-2	TRBJ1-5	-	ASSSTGYSNQPQH
TRBV5-1	TRBJ2-7	-	ASSLGGGKGHEQY
TRBV19	TRBJ2-1	TRBD2	ASRLAGGSYNEQF
TRBV3-1/TRBV3-2	TRBJ2-3	TRBD2	ASSPRAGNAQY
TRBV7-8	TRBJ1-1	TRBD1	ASSTPRDRQMNTEAF
TRBV5-1	TRBJ1-1	-	ASSLYRDSNTEAF
TRBV7-2	TRBJ2-7	-	ASSPWSGGYEQY
TRBV7-9	TRBJ1-1	-	ASSLTTVNTEAF
TRBV5-1	TRBJ1-5	TRBD1	ASSLGTGDNQPQH
TRBV4-2	TRBJ2-2	TRBD2	ASSQRDPAGARNTGELF
TRBV9	TRBJ1-4	TRBD1	ASSVLTGRGEKLF
TRBV28	TRBJ2-3	TRBD1	ASSLPTGGADTQY
TRBV30	TRBJ2-7	-	AWSSTGNEQY
TRBV7-9	TRBJ2-5	-	ASSWGGGQETQY
TRBV18	TRBJ2-1	TRBD2	ASSHPTSGAQF
TRBV27	TRBJ2-7	-	ASSFSEGRYEQY
TRBV27	TRBJ2-3	-	ASSLYPRGLDTDTQY
TRBV4-2	TRBJ1-2	TRBD1	ASSQGTGYGYT
TRBV5-6	TRBJ1-2	-	ASSLGRFYGYT